This TCR beta chain is from a study of neurological immune-mediated disorders. Notes on the study in general: One related-CDR3 cluster, identified by phylogenetic grouping, held the repertoires of 18 of 34 multiple sclerosis patients and was a possible signature. In HTLV-1-associated myelopathy, TCR clonal expansion was greatest, and in multiple sclerosis it was least, below healthy controls.

The method for making cDNA was 5'RACE, and it used 10-nucleotide random UMIs. One entry per CDR3 protein results from TCRdb running MiXCR on the 5' RACE reads. The table shows approximately 66,000 distinct CDR3 sequences, with 4.5% to 5.5% occurring only once. The unsorted libraries originated from 2 million PBMCs that had been stored at -80 C. This clonotype was picked up many times. Its antigen is undetermined. V lost 4 bases and J 6 bases, leaving 13 bases between the germline ends. The CDR3 has 14 amino acids. Per germline, CDR1 SGHRS and CDR2 YFSETQ. Sequences were obtained from PBMCs. The chain carries TRBV5-1 and TRBJ2-2; the D gene is possibly TRBD1 (6 bases). The receptor's source is a man aged 25-40 years with multiple sclerosis. The CDR3 spells CASSDLGGPGELFF. The CDR3 DNA follows: TGCGCCAGCAGCGACCTTGGGGGCCCCGGGGAGCTGTTTTTT. The complete variable domain, with remaining parts taken from reference TRBV5-1 and TRBJ2-2, reads KAGVTQTPRYLIKTRGQQVTLSCSPISGHRSVSWYQQTPGQGLQFLFEYFSETQRNKGNFPGRFSGRQFSNSRSEMNVSTLELGDSALYLCASSDLGGPGELFFGEGSRLTVL.